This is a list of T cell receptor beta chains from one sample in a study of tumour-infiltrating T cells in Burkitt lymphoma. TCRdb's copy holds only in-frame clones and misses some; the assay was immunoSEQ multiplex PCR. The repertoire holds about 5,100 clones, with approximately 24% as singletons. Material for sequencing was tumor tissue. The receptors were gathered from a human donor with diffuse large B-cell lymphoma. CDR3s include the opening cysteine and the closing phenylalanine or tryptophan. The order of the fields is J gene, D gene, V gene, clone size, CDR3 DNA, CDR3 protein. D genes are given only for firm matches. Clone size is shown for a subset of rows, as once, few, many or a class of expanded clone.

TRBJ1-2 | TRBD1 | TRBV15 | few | TGTGCCACCAGCAGAGGGGAGGGGGCTGGTGGCTACACCTTC | CATSRGEGAGGYTF
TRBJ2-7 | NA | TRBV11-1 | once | TGTGCCAGCACCGTGGACAGCCTCTCCTACGAGCAGTACTTC | CASTVDSLSYEQYF
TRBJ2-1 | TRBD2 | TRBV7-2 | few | TGTGCCAGCAGCTTGGGGCTAGCGGGAGGCAATGAGCAGTTCTTC | CASSLGLAGGNEQFF
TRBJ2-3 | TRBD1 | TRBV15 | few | TGTGCCACCAGCATAGGACAGGGTGGAGATACGCAGTATTTT | CATSIGQGGDTQYF
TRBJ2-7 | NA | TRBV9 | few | TGTGCCAGCAGCGTAGGAGGTAGCTCGACCTACGAGCAGTACTTC | CASSVGGSSTYEQYF
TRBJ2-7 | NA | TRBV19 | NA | TGTGCCAGTAGTCCCGGGCCTGGGTACGAGCAGTACTTC | CASSPGPGYEQYF
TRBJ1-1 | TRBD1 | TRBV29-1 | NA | TGCAGCGCTGGGAAGGGGGCCGGGAACACTGAAGCTTTCTTT | CSAGKGAGNTEAFF
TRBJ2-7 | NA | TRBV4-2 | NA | TGTGCCAGCAGCCAAGGAAGAGAGACTTTCTCCTACGAGCAGTACTTC | CASSQGRETFSYEQYF
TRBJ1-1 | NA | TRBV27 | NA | TGTGCCAGCCATCTCACCGTGGGAACTGAAGCTTTCTTT | CASHLTVGTEAFF
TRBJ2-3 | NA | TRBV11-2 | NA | TGTGCCAGCAGCTTAGATCGGGATACGCAGTATTTT | CASSLDRDTQYF
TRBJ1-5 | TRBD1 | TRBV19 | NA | TGTGCCAGTAGTACCACGGGACAGGGGGCGAGGAATCAGCCCCAGCATTTT | CASSTTGQGARNQPQHF
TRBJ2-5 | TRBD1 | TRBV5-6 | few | TGTGCCAGCAGAACGACAGGGAAAAAAGAGACCCAGTACTTC | CASRTTGKKETQYF
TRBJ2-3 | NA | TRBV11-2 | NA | TGTGCCAGCAGCTTAAGCACAGCTGGGGATACGCAGTATTTT | CASSLSTAGDTQYF
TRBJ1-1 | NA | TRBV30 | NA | TGTGCCTGGACCCCTAGGCCCACTGAAGCGTGCTTT | CAWTPRPTEACF
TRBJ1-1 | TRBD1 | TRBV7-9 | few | TGTGCCAGCAGCCTAGGTAATCAGGGGGCGAGAGCTTTCTTT | CASSLGNQGARAFF
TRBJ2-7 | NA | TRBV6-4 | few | TGTGCCAGCAGTGACATCGACGGCTACGAGCAGTACTTC | CASSDIDGYEQYF
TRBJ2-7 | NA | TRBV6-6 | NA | TGTGCCAGCAATTCACGATTAGGGGATACTACCTACGAGCAGTACTTC | CASNSRLGDTTYEQYF
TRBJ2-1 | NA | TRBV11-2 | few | TGTGCCAGCAGCTTAGGCCAGGGAGGTTATGTTGAGCAGTTCTTC | CASSLGQGGYVEQFF
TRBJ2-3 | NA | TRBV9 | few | TGTGCCAGCAGCGTAGCGTCTTATAGCACAGATACGCAGTATTTT | CASSVASYSTDTQYF
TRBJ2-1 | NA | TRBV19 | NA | TGTGCCAGTAGTAGATACAATGAGCAGTTCTTC | CASSRYNEQFF
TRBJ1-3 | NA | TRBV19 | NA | TGTGCCAGTAGTACCAGTCACTCTGGAAACACCATATATTTT | CASSTSHSGNTIYF
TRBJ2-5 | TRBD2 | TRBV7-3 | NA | TGTGCCAGCAGCCCCCGGGGGACTAGCGTTGAGACCCAGTACTTC | CASSPRGTSVETQYF